A single sample gave rise to the 16 T cell receptor beta chains below, sequenced in a study of shared clonotypes between healthy human individuals. The assay was immunoSEQ multiplex PCR, and TCRdb's table has in-frame clones only and misses some. The sample carries millions of clones, approximately 94% recorded once. CD45RO-negative CD8 cells positively selected for CCR7 made up the naive population, which excluded terminally differentiated effector memory CD45RA+ cells. The sequenced material came from naive CD8+ T cells from PBMCs. The receptor source for this set is a man aged 18 to 29 in good health. Some clones in this sample may be carry-over from other donors' samples.

DNA of the CDR3: TGTGCCAGCAGCTTAGGCAGGTACACAGATACGCAGTATTTT. Translation gives CASSLGRYTDTQYF. The chain is built from TRBV7-9 and TRBJ2-3; D call uncertain. The CDR3 consists of 14 residues. V lost 1 base to trimming and J lost 2 bases, with 7 bases between them. Germline CDR1 is SEHNR and CDR2 is FQNEAQ (reference sequence).

The CDR3 here is CASSPNSGDTQYF. The CDR3 DNA follows: TGTGCCAGCAGCCCCAACTCGGGAGATACGCAGTATTTT. The chain uses TRBV27 and TRBJ2-3, with no clear D. Germline CDR1 is MNHEY and CDR2 is SMNVEV (reference sequence). This CDR3 comprises 13 residues. Between the trimmed V and J ends, which lost 6 bases and 5 bases, there was a span of 12 bases.

This rearrangement joins TRBV9 to TRBJ2-5; TRBD2 matches 8 bases. This CDR3 region has 17 residues. Germline CDR1 is SGDLS and CDR2 is YYNGEE. The trim removed 3 bases at V and 4 bases at J, leaving 14 bases unmatched. The CDR3 DNA is TGTGCCAGCAGCGCGAACCGCGCCCCAACTAGCGGAGAGACCCAGTACTTC. This encodes CASSANRAPTSGETQYF.

This clone has a single count. The chain links TRBV2 to TRBJ2-7; D ambiguous. V was pared by 3 bases and J by 0 bases, with 9 bases between. Germline V gene lookup returns CDR1 SNHLY and CDR2 FYNNEI. This CDR3 region has 14 residues. This chain's CDR3 is CASSEAQSSYEQYF. The CDR3 bases are TGTGCCAGCAGTGAGGCCCAGAGCTCCTACGAGCAGTACTTC. The variable domain in full, completed from reference TRBV2 and TRBJ2-7, reads EPEVTQTPSHQVTQMGQEVILRCVPISNHLYFYWYRQILGQKVEFLVSFYNNEISEKSEIFDDQFSVERPDGSNFTLKIRSTKLEDSAMYFCASSEAQSSYEQYFGPGTRLTVT.

About this clone itself: The sample holds other DNA sequences that translate to the same CDR3. The J gene is TRBJ2-1, the V gene TRBV5-4; D assignment may be TRBD1 or TRBD2 (5 bases each). Trimming pared 4 bases from V and 7 bases from J, leaving 12 bases between. CDR1 and CDR2 (germline): SGHNT, YYREEE (reference sequence). CDR3 size: 13 residues. Here the CDR3 reads CASSTGTANEQFF. The CDR3, as DNA: TGTGCCAGCAGCACCGGGACGGCGAATGAGCAGTTCTTC. Using reference TRBV5-4 and TRBJ2-1 for the parts outside the CDR3, the full variable domain is ETGVTQSPTHLIKTRGQQVTLRCSSQSGHNTVSWYQQALGQGPQFIFQYYREEENGRGNFPPRFSGLQFPNYSSELNVNALELDDSALYLCASSTGTANEQFFGPGTRLTVL.

This clone was seen once. The chain is built from TRBV12-5 and TRBJ2-1; the D is unclear. The V gene lost 4 bases and the J gene lost 7 bases, with 20 bases spanning the gap. The CDR3 has 16 amino acids. CDR1 and CDR2 from the germline V gene are LGHNT and FRNRAP. The CDR3 region has the DNA TGTGCTAGTGGTTCCACCTCGACCCCGCCCGGAAATGAGCAGTTCTTC. It is translated as CASGSTSTPPGNEQFF.

The gene calls are TRBV30 and TRBJ2-7, with D perhaps matching TRBD1 (5 bases). Deletions cut 0 bases from V and 0 bases from J, with 12 bases between. The CDR3 contains 15 residues. From germline, CDR1 is GTSNPN and CDR2 SVGIG (reference sequence). This CDR3 reads CAWSVPRASSYEQYF. CDR3 sequence (DNA): TGTGCCTGGAGTGTACCCAGGGCTAGCTCCTACGAGCAGTACTTC.

The sample holds a few counts of this clone. This chain links TRBV9 with TRBJ1-4; no reliable D call. Germline CDR1 and CDR2: SGDLS and YYNGEE. The CDR3 has 14 residues. V lost 4 bases and J 4 bases, leaving 11 bases between the germline ends. CDR3 loop: CASSPRAGNEKLFF. As DNA, the CDR3 is TGTGCCAGCAGCCCCCGGGCAGGTAATGAAAAACTGTTTTTT.

V is TRBV14 and J is TRBJ2-7, with D possibly matching TRBD1 (5 bases). The CDR3 loop spans 14 amino acids. Germline V gives CDR1 SGHDN, CDR2 FVKESK. Trimming stripped 0 bases from V and 6 bases from J, with 12 bases between. CDR3 sequence reads: CASSQEGRAREQYF. CDR3 DNA: TGTGCCAGCAGCCAAGAAGGCAGGGCGCGCGAGCAGTACTTC.

The V gene is TRBV27, the J gene TRBJ1-2; 10 bases are shared with TRBD1. Germline CDR1 reads MNHEY; CDR2 reads SMNVEV (reference sequence). The CDR3 extends over 16 amino acids. J was trimmed by 8 bases and V by 3 bases; bases with no gene match: 12. CDR3 DNA: TGTGCCAGCAGTTTGGGGCCCGGGACAGGGGCCCCCGGCTACACCTTC. Translated, it gives CASSLGPGTGAPGYTF.

Only one count was recorded for this clone. The V gene is TRBV7-3, the J gene TRBJ1-1; no clear D. The germline V and J ends were trimmed by 1 base and 1 base, with 22 bases remaining between them. The CDR3 is made up of 19 amino acids. Per germline, CDR1 SGHTA and CDR2 FQGTGA. The CDR3 sequence is CASSLKPHLTRGKNTEAFF. The CDR3 DNA is TGTGCCAGCAGCTTAAAACCACACTTAACCCGGGGAAAGAACACTGAAGCTTTCTTT. Using reference TRBV7-3 and TRBJ1-1 for the parts outside the CDR3, the full variable domain is GAGVSQTPSNKVTEKGKYVELRCDPISGHTALYWYRQSLGQGPEFLIYFQGTGAADDSGLPNDRFFAVRPEGSVSTLKIQRTERGDSAVYLCASSLKPHLTRGKNTEAFFGQGTRLTVV.

The chain uses TRBV9 and TRBJ2-7; perhaps TRBD2 as D (5 bases). Germline V gene data show CDR1 as SGDLS and CDR2 as YYNGEE. CDR3 length: 14 amino acids. The V end lost 0 bases, the J end lost 6 bases, and 13 bases lay between the germline ends. This CDR3 reads CASSVGQAAGEQYF. DNA of the CDR3: TGTGCCAGCAGCGTAGGGCAGGCCGCGGGCGAGCAGTACTTC.

This rearrangement joins TRBV19 to TRBJ1-5; TRBD1 agrees at 7 bases. Germline CDR1 reads LNHDA; CDR2 reads SQIVND (reference sequence). Trimming cost V 1 base and J 5 bases; bases outside gene matches: 5. The CDR3 is 15 residues long. The CDR3 DNA is TGTGCCAGTAGTATAGCGGGGGACAGCTATCAGCCCCAGCATTTT. As protein: CASSIAGDSYQPQHF.

The chain carries TRBV27 and TRBJ2-5, with 8 bases that match TRBD1. CDR1 MNHEY and CDR2 SMNVEV come from the germline V gene (reference sequence). The CDR3 spans 14 residues. J was trimmed by 2 bases and V by 3 bases; bases with no gene match: 2. The DNA of the CDR3 is TGTGCCAGCAGTTTGTACAGGGGGCAAGAGACCCAGTACTTC. Protein sequence: CASSLYRGQETQYF.

The chain couples TRBV7-2 to TRBJ2-7; D possibly corresponds to TRBD2 (6 bases). The V end was cut by 6 bases, the J end by 7 bases, with 16 bases between. The CDR3 extends over 13 amino acids. Germline loops: CDR1 SGHTA, CDR2 FQGNSA. CDR3 DNA: TGTGCCAGCAGAGGAAGCCCCCTAGCGGAGCAGTACTTC. It codes for CASRGSPLAEQYF.

The CDR3 nucleotides are TGTGCCAGCAGTTACCCCGAGTACCGGACCGGGGTCCAAGAGCAGTACTTC. Amino acid sequence: CASSYPEYRTGVQEQYF. V and J are TRBV28 and TRBJ2-7; D is perhaps TRBD2 (5 bases). CDR3 length: 17 amino acids. Trimming took off 4 bases at V and 7 bases at J, with 26 bases between the two ends. CDR1 is MDHEN and CDR2 is SYDVKM in the germline V gene.